This T cell receptor (beta chain) is from a study of CD8 T cells in Susac syndrome. Study conclusions and caveats: The study conceded that relatively few individuals underwent its TCR sequencing and HLA analysis.

RNA amounts of about 0.5 to 1 ug underwent reverse transcription with random hexamers. Amplification of TCR beta CDR3 was carried out by immunoSEQ multiplex PCR, which covered 54 Vbeta and 13 Jbeta segments. TCRdb reanalysed the immunoSEQ multiplex PCR reads using MiXCR and keeps one entry per CDR3 protein. The sample includes approximately 71,000 distinct CDR3 sequences, nearly 96% of them seen just once. Blood CD8+ and CD4+ T cells underwent high-throughput TCR beta sequencing. Negative magnetic isolation gave CD8+ and CD4+ cells; FACS enriched CD8+ TEMRA. CDR3 length equals 12 residues. CDR1 is SEHNR and CDR2 is FQNEAQ in the germline V gene (reference sequence). The V end was cut by 8 bases, the J end by 6 bases, with 11 bases between. Note on this clonotype: Its antigen is as yet unknown.

The J gene is TRBJ2-1, the V gene TRBV7-9, with a weak D call TRBD1 (5 bases). The TCR comes from a human donor with multiple sclerosis. The sample comprised CD4+ T cells from PBMCs. DNA for the CDR3: TGTGCCAGCCTGGGGCGAGGCAATGAGCAGTTCTTC. It is translated as CASLGRGNEQFF.